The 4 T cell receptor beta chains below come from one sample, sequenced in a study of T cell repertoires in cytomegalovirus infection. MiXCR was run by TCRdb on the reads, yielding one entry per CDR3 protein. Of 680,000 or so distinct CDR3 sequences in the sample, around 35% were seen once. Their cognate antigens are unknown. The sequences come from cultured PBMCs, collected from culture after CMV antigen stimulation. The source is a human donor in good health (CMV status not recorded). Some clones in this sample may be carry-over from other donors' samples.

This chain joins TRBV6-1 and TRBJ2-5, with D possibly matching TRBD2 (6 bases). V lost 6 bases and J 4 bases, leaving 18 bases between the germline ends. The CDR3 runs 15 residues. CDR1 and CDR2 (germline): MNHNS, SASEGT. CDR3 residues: CASSPQRVLAETQYF. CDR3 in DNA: TGTGCCAGCAGCCCCCAGCGGGTCTTAGCAGAGACCCAGTACTTC.

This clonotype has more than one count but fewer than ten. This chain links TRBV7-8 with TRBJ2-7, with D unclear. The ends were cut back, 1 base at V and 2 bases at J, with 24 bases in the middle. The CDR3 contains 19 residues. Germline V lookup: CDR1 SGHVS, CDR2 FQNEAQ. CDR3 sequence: CASSLGSAPNLGPTYEQYF. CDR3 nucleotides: TGTGCCAGCAGCTTAGGGTCGGCCCCTAATCTAGGTCCTACCTACGAGCAGTACTTC.

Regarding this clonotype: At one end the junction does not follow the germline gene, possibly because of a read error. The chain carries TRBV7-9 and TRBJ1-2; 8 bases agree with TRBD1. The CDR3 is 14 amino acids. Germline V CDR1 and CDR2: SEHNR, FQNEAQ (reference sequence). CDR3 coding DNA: TGTGCCAGCACCCCGGACAGGGTAAACTATGGCTACATCTTC. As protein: CASTPDRVNYGYIF.

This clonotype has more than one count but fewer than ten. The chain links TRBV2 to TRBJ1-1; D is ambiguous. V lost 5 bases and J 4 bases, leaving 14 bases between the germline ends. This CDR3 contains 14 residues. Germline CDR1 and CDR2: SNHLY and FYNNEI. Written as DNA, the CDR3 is TGTGCCAGCAGTATCGGGGAGTCGGGCACTGAAGCTTTCTTT. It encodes CASSIGESGTEAFF. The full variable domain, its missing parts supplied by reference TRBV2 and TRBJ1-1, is EPEVTQTPSHQVTQMGQEVILRCVPISNHLYFYWYRQILGQKVEFLVSFYNNEISEKSEIFDDQFSVERPDGSNFTLKIRSTKLEDSAMYFCASSIGESGTEAFFGQGTRLTVV.